There are many counts of the clone carrying this T cell receptor (beta chain). The antigen remains unidentified. Trimming cost V 2 bases and J 3 bases, with 13 bases left between them. This CDR3 region has 15 residues. CDR1 is SGHRS and CDR2 is YFSETQ in the germline V gene. The source of the sample is a study of identical twins. TCRdb re-analysed the 5' RACE reads in MiXCR, keeping a single row per CDR3 protein. The sample holds 1.5 million or so distinct CDR3 sequences, more than 30% seen once. Study outcomes and limitations: Insertions were reduced in abundant cord blood beta clonotypes but not in memory repertoires. It was cross-sectional statistical analysis, not following the same donors, that the conclusions relied on.

The genes are TRBV5-1 and TRBJ2-3; D is unclear. Source material: cord blood. This receptor was identified in a newborn girl in good health. The CDR3, as DNA: TGCGCCAGCAGCTTCATGGGCCAGAGGACAGATACGCAGTATTTT. Translated, it gives CASSFMGQRTDTQYF.